The next 20 T cell receptor beta chains were all read from a single sample in a study of cytomegalovirus exposure and HLA in healthy donors. Use of 60 Vbeta and 13 Jbeta primers characterized the PCR. The repertoire was sequenced with immunoSEQ multiplex PCR; TCRdb's copy has only in-frame clones and lacks some. The repertoire includes 250,000 to 350,000 clones, roughly 90% of them detected once, and 3.5% to 4.5% sits in the top ten. Source material: PBMCs. These receptors all come from a man aged 35 to 55 in good health and CMV-seropositive.

The V and J genes are TRBV28 and TRBJ2-7, with 9 bases identical to TRBD1. V lost 2 bases to trimming and J lost 5 bases; unmatched junction nucleotides: 10. CDR1 and CDR2 (germline): MDHEN, SYDVKM. CDR3 length: 16 residues. The chain's CDR3 is CASSLVVRDRENEQYF. The CDR3 DNA reads as TGTGCCAGCAGTTTAGTTGTACGGGACAGGGAGAACGAGCAGTACTTC.

This clone was seen only once. J is TRBJ2-7 and V is TRBV30; D unclear. The CDR3 is made up of 16 amino acids. Germline V gene data show CDR1 as GTSNPN and CDR2 as SVGIG (reference sequence). Deletions cut 1 base from V and 0 bases from J, with 16 bases between. The CDR3 loop is CAWSARGPKSSYEQYF. CDR3 nucleotide sequence: TGTGCCTGGAGTGCCCGCGGCCCTAAGAGCTCCTACGAGCAGTACTTC.

The chain joins TRBV5-1 to TRBJ2-5; D call uncertain. Trimming cost V 4 bases and J 2 bases, with 6 bases left between them. The CDR3 spans 12 residues. Germline V gives CDR1 SGHRS, CDR2 YFSETQ. The CDR3 here is CASSLTQETQYF. CDR3 nucleotides: TGCGCCAGCAGCCTGACTCAAGAGACCCAGTACTTC.

The chain uses TRBV6-5 and TRBJ1-5; possibly TRBD1 for D (5 bases). CDR1 and CDR2 (germline): MNHEY, SVGAGI. The V end lost 2 bases, the J end lost 9 bases, and 14 bases lay between the germline ends. CDR3 length equals 14 residues. The CDR3 DNA reads as TGTGCCAGCAGTTACGGGGCAGCCCAGTGGCCCCAGCATTTT. This translates into CASSYGAAQWPQHF.

This chain links TRBV7-9 with TRBJ2-7; 9 nucleotides line up with TRBD2. Germline assignment: CDR1 SEHNR and CDR2 FQNEAQ (reference sequence). J was trimmed by 0 bases and V by 1 base; bases with no gene match: 4. This CDR3 spans 16 amino acids. CDR3 bases: TGTGCCAGCAGCTTAGTAGCGGGGGCCAGCTCCTACGAGCAGTACTTC. This sequence encodes CASSLVAGASSYEQYF. Using reference TRBV7-9 and TRBJ2-7 for the parts outside the CDR3, the full variable domain is DTGVSQNPRHKITKRGQNVTFRCDPISEHNRLYWYRQTLGQGPEFLTYFQNEAQLEKSRLLSDRFSAERPKGSFSTLEIQRTEQGDSAMYLCASSLVAGASSYEQYFGPGTRLTVT.

This clone was counted only a few times. The V gene is TRBV5-4, the J gene TRBJ2-3; 14 bases agree with TRBD2. Germline-derived CDR1 and CDR2 are SGHNT and YYREEE (reference sequence). The length of the CDR3 is 18 residues. V was pared by 4 bases and J by 4 bases, with 11 bases of the junction left unmatched. The CDR3 reads CASSRGLAGAGGPDTQYF. The CDR3 coding sequence is TGTGCCAGCAGCCGGGGACTAGCGGGAGCGGGGGGTCCAGATACGCAGTATTTT.

The chain employs TRBV19 and TRBJ1-5, with no clear D. V was cut by 7 bases and J by 0 bases, with 16 bases left in between. Germline CDR1 LNHDA, CDR2 SQIVND (reference sequence). CDR3 size: 16 residues. CDR3 in amino acids: CASTPTGAYSNQPQHF. CDR3 coding DNA: TGTGCCAGTACTCCAACGGGAGCTTATAGCAATCAGCCCCAGCATTTT.

The CDR3 DNA follows: TGTGCCAGTAGTATAGCACTTTGGAGGTATGGCTACACCTTC. Translating gives CASSIALWRYGYTF. The chain links TRBV19 to TRBJ1-2; D not resolved. The CDR3 runs to 14 residues. V gave up 1 base and J gave up 5 bases, with 11 bases separating them. The germline CDR1 and CDR2 sequences are LNHDA and SQIVND (reference sequence). Drawing the rest from reference TRBV19 and TRBJ1-2, the complete variable domain is DGGITQSPKYLFRKEGQNVTLSCEQNLNHDAMYWYRQDPGQGLRLIYYSQIVNDFQKGDIAEGYSVSREKKESFPLTVTSAQKNPTAFYLCASSIALWRYGYTFGSGTRLTVV.

This sequence joins TRBV5-4 and TRBJ1-2; D might be TRBD1 (6 bases). This CDR3 spans 16 amino acids. V was cut by 4 bases and J by 7 bases, with 23 bases left in between. Germline values: CDR1 SGHNT, CDR2 YYREEE (reference sequence). DNA of the CDR3: TGTGCCAGCAGCCCCGGGGGGGGGCAGTCTCCTCGTGGCTACACCTTC. Residues: CASSPGGGQSPRGYTF.

V usage is TRBV7-3 and J usage is TRBJ2-5; the D is unclear. This CDR3 is built from 14 residues. Trimming removed 1 base at V and 5 bases at J, with 11 bases between. Germline CDR1 and CDR2: SGHTA and FQGTGA. DNA of the CDR3: TGTGCCAGCAGCTTAAGGGCAGGCTTGGAGACCCAGTACTTC. This gives the protein CASSLRAGLETQYF.

The chain employs TRBV6-5 and TRBJ1-6, with TRBD1 identical over 7 bases. V lost 6 bases and J lost 6; bases outside the gene matches: 5. This CDR3 spans 14 amino acids. CDR1 and CDR2 (germline): MNHEY, SVGAGI. As DNA, the CDR3 is TGTGCCAGCAGAGATCGACAGGGTAATTCACCCCTCCACTTT. Protein: CASRDRQGNSPLHF.

The V gene is TRBV30, the J gene TRBJ2-1; D is ambiguous. Trimming took off 0 bases at V and 4 bases at J, with 10 bases between the two ends. CDR1 and CDR2 from the germline V gene are GTSNPN and SVGIG (reference sequence). The CDR3 is 14 amino acids. The DNA for the CDR3 is TGTGCCTGGAGTGTACCGCTACCTTACAATGAGCAGTTCTTC. Translated, it gives CAWSVPLPYNEQFF.

This clone was seen more than once but under ten times. V and J are TRBV5-1 and TRBJ2-1, with 7 bases identical to TRBD2. V lost 1 base, J lost 4 bases, and 8 bases stayed unmatched. CDR3 length: 16 amino acids. Germline assignment: CDR1 SGHRS and CDR2 YFSETQ. CDR3 coding DNA: TGCGCCAGCAGCTTGCGGGCCAGCGGGGTGTACAATGAGCAGTTCTTC. Encoded protein: CASSLRASGVYNEQFF. The whole variable domain, remainder taken from reference TRBV5-1 and TRBJ2-1, is KAGVTQTPRYLIKTRGQQVTLSCSPISGHRSVSWYQQTPGQGLQFLFEYFSETQRNKGNFPGRFSGRQFSNSRSEMNVSTLELGDSALYLCASSLRASGVYNEQFFGPGTRLTVL.

The V call is TRBV28, the J call TRBJ2-7; 10 positions agree with TRBD1. J lost 3 bases, V lost 5 bases, and 7 bases had no gene match. The CDR3 runs to 15 residues. Germline V lookup: CDR1 MDHEN, CDR2 SYDVKM. The CDR3: CASSHRTGGFYEQYF. DNA of the CDR3: TGTGCCAGCAGTCATCGGACAGGGGGGTTCTACGAGCAGTACTTC. Combining the CDR3 with reference TRBV28 and TRBJ2-7 gives the whole variable domain DVKVTQSSRYLVKRTGEKVFLECVQDMDHENMFWYRQDPGLGLRLIYFSYDVKMKEKGDIPEGYSVSREKKERFSLILESASTNQTSMYLCASSHRTGGFYEQYFGPGTRLTVT.

The chain has TRBV6-1 and TRBJ1-5; possible D gene TRBD1, 6 bases. CDR1 MNHNS and CDR2 SASEGT come from the germline V gene. There are 14 residues in the CDR3. With 6 bases removed from V and 1 base from J, the gap between germline ends came to 10 bases. CDR3 in DNA: TGTGCCAGCAGAAGGACAGCGAGCAATCAGCCCCAGCATTTT. It translates to CASRRTASNQPQHF.

The chain couples TRBV2 to TRBJ2-7; tentatively, D is TRBD1 (6 bases). The CDR3 has 13 residues. CDR1 and CDR2 (germline): SNHLY, FYNNEI. V was pared by 7 bases and J by 5 bases, with 15 bases between. As DNA, the CDR3 is TGTGCCAGCACCACAGGGATTAGGGACGAGCAGTACTTC. Protein: CASTTGIRDEQYF. The whole variable domain, filled in from reference TRBV2 and TRBJ2-7, reads EPEVTQTPSHQVTQMGQEVILRCVPISNHLYFYWYRQILGQKVEFLVSFYNNEISEKSEIFDDQFSVERPDGSNFTLKIRSTKLEDSAMYFCASTTGIRDEQYFGPGTRLTVT.

The genes are TRBV30 and TRBJ2-7; 12 bases agree with TRBD2. Germline-derived CDR1 and CDR2 are GTSNPN and SVGIG (reference sequence). The V and J ends lost 4 bases and 3 bases, in that order; junction bases with no gene match: 4. CDR3 length: 14 residues. The CDR3 bases are TGTGCCTGGACTTCGGGACTAGCGGGCTACGAGCAGTACTTC. Protein: CAWTSGLAGYEQYF.

The rearrangement joins TRBV11-2 to TRBJ2-3; no clear D. CDR3 length equals 13 residues. The ends were cut back, 5 bases at V and 4 bases at J, with 10 bases in the middle. The V gene's germline CDR1 is SGHAT and CDR2 FQNNGV. In DNA form, the CDR3 reads TGTGCCAGCAGCCCTTATTATTCAGATACGCAGTATTTT. Translated: CASSPYYSDTQYF.

J is TRBJ2-3 and V is TRBV9, with 8 bases that match TRBD2. The CDR3 consists of 17 residues. V was clipped by 2 bases and J by 4 bases; unmatched bases: 12. Germline V gene lookup returns CDR1 SGDLS and CDR2 YYNGEE. The CDR3 sequence: CASSVSAAGVVADTQYF. Here the CDR3 DNA reads TGTGCCAGCAGCGTTTCGGCAGCGGGAGTTGTGGCAGATACGCAGTATTTT. The complete variable domain, with remaining parts taken from reference TRBV9 and TRBJ2-3, reads DSGVTQTPKHLITATGQRVTLRCSPRSGDLSVYWYQQSLDQGLQFLIQYYNGEERAKGNILERFSAQQFPDLHSELNLSSLELGDSALYFCASSVSAAGVVADTQYFGPGTRLTVL.

The rearrangement uses TRBV27 and TRBJ1-5, with D uncertain. The V end lost 5 bases, the J end lost 0 bases, and 5 bases lay between the germline ends. CDR3 length: 13 amino acids. The germline V gene encodes CDR1 MNHEY and CDR2 SMNVEV (reference sequence). CDR3 region: CASSDYSNQPQHF. CDR3 nucleotide sequence: TGTGCCAGCAGTGACTATAGCAATCAGCCCCAGCATTTT.